This TCR beta chain was identified during a study of T cells in Graves' hyperthyroidism and ophthalmopathy. There are a few counts of this clonotype. Amplified regions were TCR beta CDR3 sequences from RNA transcripts. The TCR CDR3 first-round RT-PCR relied on the HTBI primer set. TCRdb called the multiplex PCR reads again in MiXCR, with one record for every CDR3 protein. Among approximately 620,000 distinct CDR3 sequences, 16% were seen once, and the ten largest hold approximately 3.5%. Not enrolled were patients with uncontrolled infection, other autoimmune disease, pregnancy or lactation. The CDR3 runs 12 residues. V was pared by 4 bases and J by 5 bases, with 6 bases between. CDR1 SEHNR and CDR2 FQNEAQ come from the germline V gene (reference sequence).

This TCR derives from a woman aged 40 to 49 with Graves' ophthalmopathy. The chain joins TRBV7-9 to TRBJ1-5; no reliable D call. Material for sequencing was blood. The CDR3 here is CASSSEYQPQHF. The DNA for the CDR3 is TGTGCCAGCAGCTCCGAGTATCAGCCCCAGCATTTT.